Following are 12 T cell receptor beta chains from one sample sequenced in a study of shared clonotypes between healthy human individuals. The data were produced by immunoSEQ multiplex PCR, yet TCRdb's version contains in-frame clones alone and is incomplete. Of about 1.1 million clones in the sample, around 77% were seen once. Sequencing was performed on memory CD4+ T cells from PBMCs. The subset is: CD45RA-negative fraction. The receptor source for this set is a young man in good health. Some clones in this sample may be carry-over from other donors' samples.

J is TRBJ2-3 and V is TRBV5-4, with 9 bases identical to TRBD1. Trimming removed 7 bases from V and 1 base from J; junction bases left unmatched: 10. In germline, CDR1 is SGHNT, CDR2 YYREEE (reference sequence). The CDR3 is 16 amino acids. The CDR3 DNA reads TGTGCCAGCGCGTCCGGGTGGACAGGGGGCACAGATACGCAGTATTTT. Protein product: CASASGWTGGTDTQYF.

This clone has only one observation. This chain uses TRBV28 with TRBJ2-7; 7 nucleotides align to TRBD2. The CDR3 spans 14 residues. Germline values: CDR1 MDHEN, CDR2 SYDVKM. J was trimmed by 2 bases and V by 6 bases; bases with no gene match: 7. This CDR3 reads CASSPSAGAYEQYF. CDR3 in DNA: TGTGCCAGCAGCCCCTCGGCGGGAGCCTACGAGCAGTACTTC.

This clone was recorded once. The CDR3 is CASSWGIQETQYF. The CDR3 bases are TGTGCCAGCAGCTGGGGTATCCAAGAGACCCAGTACTTC. The chain couples TRBV7-6 to TRBJ2-5; the D is unclear. Germline V gene data show CDR1 as SGHVS and CDR2 as FNYEAQ. The CDR3 has 13 residues. Trimming stripped 4 bases from V and 1 base from J, with 7 bases between.

The genes are TRBV11-2 and TRBJ1-2, with D maybe TRBD1 (5 bases). This CDR3 region has 16 residues. V was trimmed by 1 base and J by 4 bases, leaving 16 bases between them. CDR1 is SGHAT and CDR2 is FQNNGV in the germline V gene. The CDR3: CASSLVNSGILYGYTF. In DNA, the CDR3 is TGTGCCAGCAGCTTAGTTAATTCAGGGATCCTCTATGGCTACACCTTC.

V usage is TRBV6-1 and J usage is TRBJ2-3; tentatively, D is TRBD2 (7 bases). V lost 8 bases and J 3 bases, leaving 15 bases between the germline ends. The CDR3 contains 14 residues. Germline CDR1 and CDR2: MNHNS and SASEGT. CDR3 in amino acids: CASHEGGATDTQYF. Here the CDR3 DNA reads TGTGCCAGCCATGAGGGGGGGGCGACAGATACGCAGTATTTT.

Note on this clone: A far larger clone is a single base away, which makes a read error likely. The same CDR3 also results from other DNA sequences found in this sample. The chain carries TRBV7-2 and TRBJ2-2, with D unclear. Trimming removed 5 bases at V and 0 bases at J, with 4 bases between. The CDR3 is 13 amino acids. Germline V gene data show CDR1 as SGHTA and CDR2 as FQGNSA. The DNA of the CDR3 is TGTGCCAGCAGCCCCGCGAACACCGGGGAGCTGTTTTTT. It translates to CASSPANTGELFF.

This chain links TRBV7-2 with TRBJ2-1, with TRBD2 matching 10 bases. Per germline, CDR1 SGHTA and CDR2 FQGNSA. The CDR3 runs to 15 residues. V was pared by 5 bases and J by 4 bases, with 5 bases of the junction left unmatched. The CDR3 DNA follows: TGTGCCAGCAGCGTATGGACTAGCGGTTACAATGAGCAGTTCTTC. Translated: CASSVWTSGYNEQFF.

In DNA, the CDR3 is TGTGCCAGATCCCAACGACTAGCGGGTCTGAATGAGCAGTTCTTC. It is translated as CARSQRLAGLNEQFF. The chain is built from TRBV5-3 and TRBJ2-1; 10 bases match TRBD2. TRBV5-3 is identified as an open reading frame with a role that is uncertain. The CDR3 is 15 amino acids. V gave up 7 bases and J gave up 7 bases; unmatched junction bases: 11.

On this clone: One end of the junction fails to match germline, which may point to a read error. The rearrangement joins TRBV7-2 to TRBJ1-1; no clear D. CDR3 length: 13 amino acids. Germline assignment: CDR1 SGHTA and CDR2 FQGNSA. The CDR3 here is CVSSLGRGTEAFF. In nucleotides, the CDR3 is TGTGTCAGCAGCTTAGGTCGGGGCACTGAAGCTTTCTTT.

The rearrangement links TRBV28 to TRBJ1-2; 7 bases fit TRBD1. The CDR3 is 14 amino acids. Germline V gives CDR1 MDHEN, CDR2 SYDVKM. Unmatched junction bases numbered 12, after V lost 7 bases and J lost 7 bases. CDR3 region: CASTSAHRGSGYTF. The CDR3 nucleotides are TGTGCCAGCACTTCCGCCCACAGGGGAAGTGGCTACACCTTC.

This sequence joins TRBV6-5 and TRBJ2-7; 9 nucleotides match TRBD2. CDR3 length: 16 amino acids. Germline CDR1 reads MNHEY; CDR2 reads SVGAGI. The J segment lost 2 bases and the V segment lost 2 bases, leaving 7 bases of the junction unmatched. The chain's CDR3 is CASSYVSTSGTYEQYF. As DNA, the CDR3 is TGTGCCAGCAGTTACGTTTCGACTAGCGGCACCTACGAGCAGTACTTC.

The genes are TRBV28 and TRBJ1-2; 7 nucleotides match TRBD1. Germline CDR1 reads MDHEN; CDR2 reads SYDVKM. The CDR3 runs to 16 residues. V lost 4 bases and J lost 8; bases outside the gene matches: 16. The CDR3 nucleotides read TGTGCCAGCAGTTCCCCCGGGACAGCCCGTTTAGGAGGCTACACCTTC. This translates into CASSSPGTARLGGYTF.